Below, one T cell receptor (beta chain) is given with its context. Antigen unknown. Donors, healthy HIV-negative adults, lacked recent acute infections or vaccinations. Sorted-subset replicate PCR reactions contained roughly 190 ng DNA, corresponding to approximately 30,000 T cell genomes. Sequenced by immunoSEQ multiplex PCR; TCRdb stores in-frame clones only, minus some. The sample carries about a million clones, about 70% recorded once. V dropped 0 bases and J dropped 9 bases, with 9 bases sitting between them. Per germline, CDR1 MNHEY and CDR2 SVGAGI. This CDR3 is built from 13 residues. The sample is drawn from a study of shared clonotypes between healthy human individuals. Turning to the study itself: The donor pool was made up of a couple of women and a few men aged 18 to 49.

Points from the study as a whole: Generation probabilities of non-shared clonotypes were lower (relative to those shared by all four donors).

The receptor was derived from a man between 18 and 29 years old in good health. The rearrangement uses TRBV6-5 and TRBJ1-5; no definite D call. The sequencing sample was made of memory CD4+ T cells sorted from blood. Subset indicated: CD45RA-negative fraction. CDR3 sequence reads: CASSYSSAGPQHF. In nucleotides, the CDR3 is TGTGCCAGCAGTTACTCGAGCGCCGGGCCCCAGCATTTT.